A selection of T cell receptor beta chains follows, all from one sample in a study of blood T cells in healthy people across ages. One entry per CDR3 protein results from TCRdb running MiXCR on the 5' RACE reads. The sample holds over 1,500,000 distinct CDR3 sequences, around 40% seen once. The sequencing input was blood. These TCRs come from a human donor in good health. The CDR3 runs from the conserved cysteine through the conserved F or W. Each record gives: D gene, clone size, J gene, V gene, CDR3 DNA, CDR3 protein. D genes are given only for firm matches. Some rows have no size entry. The others give once, few or many, or a class for an expanded clone.

TRBD2 NA TRBJ2-3 TRBV9 TGTGCCAGCAGCGCCGGGGGGACTACGGATACGCAGTATTTT CASSAGGTTDTQYF
NA NA TRBJ1-1 TRBV7-3 TGTGCCAGCCGTTTTGGGCCGAACACTGAAGCTTTCTTT CASRFGPNTEAFF
TRBD1 NA TRBJ2-7 TRBV18 TGTGCCAGCTCACCGCGACAGGGAGACGAGCAGTACTTC CASSPRQGDEQYF
TRBD1 few TRBJ1-2 TRBV27 TGTGCCAGCAGTGCCGGGACAGGGTTGTTCGTGTATGGCTACACCTTC CASSAGTGLFVYGYTF
TRBD1 few TRBJ2-5 TRBV12-3/TRBV12-4 TGTGCCAGCAGCGCACCGGGACAGGGGCCTTGGTACCAAGAGACCCAGTACTTC CASSAPGQGPWYQETQYF
TRBD1 NA TRBJ1-1 TRBV7-8 TGTGCCAGCAGCTTGAGGGCTATCCGACAGGGTGGTACTGAAGCTTTCTTT CASSLRAIRQGGTEAFF
NA NA TRBJ2-1 TRBV2 TGTGCCAGCAGTGAAGGGGGCTGGCCCTACAATGAGCAGTTCTTC CASSEGGWPYNEQFF
TRBD2 NA TRBJ2-4 TRBV3-1 TGTGCCAGCAGCCAAGAGGGAGGGAGGGAGCAGTACTTC CASSQEGGREQYF
TRBD1 NA TRBJ2-1 TRBV9 TGTGCCAGCACTCGAGGGGCCAGGGGGCTATCCAATGAGCAGTTCTTC CASTRGARGLSNEQFF
TRBD1 few TRBJ1-4 TRBV12-3/TRBV12-4 TGTGCCAGCAGTTTCGGAGGACCGACAGGGGCAGCAACTAATGAAAAACTGTTTTTT CASSFGGPTGAATNEKLFF
NA NA TRBJ2-1 TRBV6-2/TRBV6-3 TGCACCAGCAGTGACGATGAACAGCCACTTACAAATGAGCAGTTCTTC CTSSDDEQPLTNEQFF
NA few TRBJ2-1 TRBV9 TGTGCCAGCAGCGTGGAGCCCGCCAACTACAATGAGCAGTTCTTC CASSVEPANYNEQFF
NA few TRBJ1-3 TRBV6-1 TGTGCCAGCAGTGTTTTGCGATCTGGAAACACCATATATTTT CASSVLRSGNTIYF
NA few TRBJ2-7 TRBV5-1 TGCGCCAGCAGCCCGGGGGACCCCAGAGTCTACGAGCAGTACTTC CASSPGDPRVYEQYF
NA few TRBJ2-5 TRBV7-9 TGTGCCAGCAGCTTAGGAAGGGCGGGCGATCAAGAGACCCAGTACTTC CASSLGRAGDQETQYF
NA NA TRBJ1-1 TRBV30 TGTGCCTGGAGAGCCGCCAGGGAGGCTGAAGCTTTCTTT CAWRAAREAEAFF
NA NA TRBJ2-3 TRBV6-5 TGTGCCAGCAGTCACTCGGGGTTCGAGGAAGGTACGCAGTATTTT CASSHSGFEEGTQYF
NA few TRBJ2-3 TRBV7-2 TGTGCCAGCAGTCCCCAGTACTCAGATACGCAGTATTTT CASSPQYSDTQYF
NA NA TRBJ1-2 TRBV28 TGTGCCAGCAGTTTAATCGGTGATGTAGACTATGGCTACACCTTC CASSLIGDVDYGYTF
TRBD2 NA TRBJ2-5 TRBV13 TGTGCCAGCAGCTTAGGAGGGTGGGGGGGGAGGAAGGAAGGAGAGACCCAGTACTTC CASSLGGWGGRKEGETQYF
NA NA TRBJ2-7 TRBV20-1 TGCAGTGCTAGAGTGGGGTCAGGGGGGACCTACGAGCAGTACTTC CSARVGSGGTYEQYF
NA NA TRBJ2-7 TRBV20-1 TGCAGTGCTAGTTTTTCACTTCAAGAGACCCGGTACTTC CSASFSLQETRYF
NA NA TRBJ1-5 TRBV20-1 TGCAGTGCTAGGGGGGGCGGCCCGCGTCAGCCCCAGCATTTT CSARGGGPRQPQHF
TRBD1 NA TRBJ1-5 TRBV20-1 TGCAGTGCTAGGCGTGGGACAGGGGATCAGCCCCAGCATTTT CSARRGTGDQPQHF
NA NA TRBJ2-1 TRBV29-1 TGCAGCGTCGACCCCCGGGACACCGGCACCAATGAGCAGTTCTTC CSVDPRDTGTNEQFF
NA few TRBJ1-2 TRBV15 TGTGCCACCAGCGGCTACAGCGACCTTAACTATGGCTACACCTTC CATSGYSDLNYGYTF
NA NA TRBJ2-3 TRBV29-1 TGCAGCGTTGAACTGCTGCAGGGAATTGCTGCGAGCACAGATACGCAGTATTTT CSVELLQGIAASTDTQYF
NA NA TRBJ1-2 TRBV7-9 TGTGCCAGCAGCGCGTCGGGACAATTTAACTATGGCTACACCTTC CASSASGQFNYGYTF
TRBD1 once TRBJ2-7 TRBV9 TGTGCCAGCAGCGTACAAGGGGGCCGAGACGAGCAGTACTTC CASSVQGGRDEQYF
NA NA TRBJ2-3 TRBV11-2 TGTGCCAGCAGCTCGTGGGGAGCCACAGATACGCAGTATTTT CASSSWGATDTQYF
NA NA TRBJ2-4 TRBV7-9 TGTGCCAGCAGCGTCCAAGGGGGGAACATTCAGTACTTC CASSVQGGNIQYF
NA few TRBJ1-1 TRBV6-5 TGTGCCAGCAGTTACCACGGGAACACTGAAGCTTTCTTT CASSYHGNTEAFF
NA NA TRBJ2-3 TRBV27 TGTGCCAGCAGTTTCAGACTCCCCACAGATACGCAGTATTTT CASSFRLPTDTQYF
TRBD1 many TRBJ1-2 TRBV9 TGTGCCAGCACAGGGGGCTATGGCTACACCTTC CASTGGYGYTF
TRBD2 few TRBJ2-1 TRBV6-1 TGTGCCAGCAGTGAGACTAGCGGGGGCAAGTTCTTC CASSETSGGKFF
NA NA TRBJ1-3 TRBV7-2 TGTGCTAGCAGCTTAGCGCCAGATGCCGGTTTCACCATATATTTT CASSLAPDAGFTIYF
NA NA TRBJ2-1 TRBV5-1 TGCGCCAGCAGCCCTGGAGTGGCCCCCAGTGAGAATGAGCAGTTCTTC CASSPGVAPSENEQFF
NA few TRBJ1-2 TRBV29-1 TGCAGCGTTGAAAAGGGAAGGACAGCTGATAACTATGACTACACCTTC CSVEKGRTADNYDYTF
TRBD1 NA TRBJ1-1 TRBV20-1 TGCAGTGCTACAGACAGGGGGCATGAAGCTTTCTTT CSATDRGHEAFF
NA few TRBJ2-5 TRBV7-3 TGTGCCAGCAGCTCCTCTTCCAGGGTAACCCCCCTGTACTTC CASSSSSRVTPLYF
NA NA TRBJ1-6 TRBV4-3 TGCGCCAGCAGCCAAAATTACAGGGTCTTCTATAATTCACCCCTCCACTTT CASSQNYRVFYNSPLHF
TRBD1 few TRBJ2-1 TRBV7-9 TGTGCCAGCAGCTCCCGGGACAGGGGAGATGAGCAGTTCTTC CASSSRDRGDEQFF
NA few TRBJ1-5 TRBV28 TGTGCCAGCGCCTCACCCGGATATCCTCCCCAGCATTTT CASASPGYPPQHF